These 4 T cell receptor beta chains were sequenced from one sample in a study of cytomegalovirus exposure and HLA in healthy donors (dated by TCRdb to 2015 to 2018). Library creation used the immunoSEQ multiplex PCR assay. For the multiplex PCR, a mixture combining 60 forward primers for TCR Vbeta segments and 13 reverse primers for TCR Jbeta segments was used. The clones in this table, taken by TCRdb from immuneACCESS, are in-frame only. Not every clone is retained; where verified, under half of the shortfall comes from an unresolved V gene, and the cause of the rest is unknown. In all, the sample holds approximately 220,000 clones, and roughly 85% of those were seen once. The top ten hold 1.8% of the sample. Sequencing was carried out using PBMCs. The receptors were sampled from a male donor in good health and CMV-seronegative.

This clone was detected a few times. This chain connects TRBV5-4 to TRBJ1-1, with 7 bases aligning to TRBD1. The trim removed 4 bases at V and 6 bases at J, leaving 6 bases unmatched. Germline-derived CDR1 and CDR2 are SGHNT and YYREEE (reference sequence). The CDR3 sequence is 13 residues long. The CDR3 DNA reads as TGTGCCAGCAGCGTCCGTCAGGGGGCTGAAGCTTTCTTT. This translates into CASSVRQGAEAFF. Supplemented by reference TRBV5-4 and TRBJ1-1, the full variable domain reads ETGVTQSPTHLIKTRGQQVTLRCSSQSGHNTVSWYQQALGQGPQFIFQYYREEENGRGNFPPRFSGLQFPNYSSELNVNALELDDSALYLCASSVRQGAEAFFGQGTRLTVV.

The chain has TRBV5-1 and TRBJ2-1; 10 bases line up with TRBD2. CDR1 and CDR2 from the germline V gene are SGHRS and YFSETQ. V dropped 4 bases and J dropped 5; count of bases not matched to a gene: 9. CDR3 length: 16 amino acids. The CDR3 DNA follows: TGCGCCAGCAGCCCATGGGCCGGGACTAGCGACAATGAGCAGTTCTTC. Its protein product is CASSPWAGTSDNEQFF.

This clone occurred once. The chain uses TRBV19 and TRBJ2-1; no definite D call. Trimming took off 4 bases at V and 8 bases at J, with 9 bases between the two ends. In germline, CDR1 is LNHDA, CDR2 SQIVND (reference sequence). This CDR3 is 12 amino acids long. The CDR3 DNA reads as TGTGCCAGTAGTAAACCGGTGGATGAGCAGTTCTTC. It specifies CASSKPVDEQFF.

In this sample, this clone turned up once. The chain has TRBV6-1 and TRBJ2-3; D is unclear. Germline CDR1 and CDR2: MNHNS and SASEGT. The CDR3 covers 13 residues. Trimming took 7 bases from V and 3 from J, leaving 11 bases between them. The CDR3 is CASTITQTDTQYF. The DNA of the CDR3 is TGTGCCAGCACCATAACGCAGACAGATACGCAGTATTTT.